The 30 T cell receptor beta chains reported below all come from one sample, sequenced in a study of blood T cell repertoires in COVID-19. The assay was immunoSEQ multiplex PCR, and TCRdb's table has in-frame clones only and misses some. The repertoire holds 270,000 or so clones, with 75% to 90% as singletons. The sample was peripheral blood. The receptors were sampled from a woman between 40 and 55 years old who had recovered from COVID-19.

The chain employs TRBV15 and TRBJ2-1; TRBD2 might be the D (6 bases). Germline values: CDR1 LNHNV, CDR2 YYDKDF (reference sequence). This CDR3 is built from 14 residues. V lost 3 bases and J lost 0, with 6 bases in between. CDR3 nucleotides: TGTGCCACCAGCAGCGGGAGCTCCTACAATGAGCAGTTCTTC. It is translated as CATSSGSSYNEQFF.

The chain has TRBV6-5 and TRBJ1-5, with a possible D match to TRBD1 (5 bases). From germline, CDR1 is MNHEY and CDR2 SVGAGI. With 7 bases removed from V and 7 bases from J, the gap between germline ends came to 14 bases. This CDR3 comprises 13 residues. In DNA form, the CDR3 reads TGTGCCAGCACCTTGGGTTGGGGCCAGCCCCAGCATTTT. The encoded protein is CASTLGWGQPQHF.

V gene TRBV6-2 or TRBV6-3 combines with J gene TRBJ2-3; 13 bases match TRBD2. CDR1 is MNHEY and CDR2 is SVGEGT in the germline V gene. V trimming: 4 bases; J trimming: 6 bases; junction bases outside the gene matches: 10. This CDR3 contains 17 residues. CDR3 nucleotides: TGTGCCAGCAGTTCGGATGGACTAGCGGGGGTCGGGGATACGCAGTATTTT. Translating it yields CASSSDGLAGVGDTQYF.

The rearrangement joins TRBV28 to TRBJ2-7; D not resolved. V was pared by 5 bases and J by 3 bases, with 14 bases between. The length of the CDR3 is 14 residues. CDR1 MDHEN and CDR2 SYDVKM come from the germline V gene. This CDR3 is CASSRRMGYYEQYF. The CDR3 DNA reads TGTGCCAGCAGTCGCCGCATGGGCTACTACGAGCAGTACTTC.

The chain employs TRBV9 and TRBJ2-3; D uncertain. Trimming pared 0 bases from V and 2 bases from J, leaving 7 bases between. The CDR3 has 14 amino acids. The germline V gene encodes CDR1 SGDLS and CDR2 YYNGEE. The CDR3 region is CASSVAGATDTQYF. CDR3 nucleotides: TGTGCCAGCAGCGTAGCGGGTGCCACAGATACGCAGTATTTT.

The chain uses TRBV27 and TRBJ1-1, with D uncertain. Trimming stripped 3 bases from V and 1 base from J, with 6 bases between. The germline CDR1 and CDR2 sequences are MNHEY and SMNVEV (reference sequence). The CDR3 is 13 amino acids. The CDR3 DNA reads TGTGCCAGCAGTTTTTTGGCGAACACTGAAGCTTTCTTT. This codes for CASSFLANTEAFF.

This chain uses TRBV28 with TRBJ1-2, with a weak D call TRBD1 (6 bases). CDR1 is MDHEN and CDR2 is SYDVKM in the germline V gene. V lost 5 bases to trimming and J lost 4 bases, with 8 bases between them. The CDR3 consists of 12 residues. The CDR3, as DNA: TGTGCCAGCAGTAGGACAGTCTATGGCTACACCTTC. It yields the protein CASSRTVYGYTF.

V usage is TRBV24-1 and J usage is TRBJ2-1; the match to TRBD2 covers 9 bases. Germline V CDR1 and CDR2: KGHDR, SFDVKD. The CDR3 is made up of 16 amino acids. Trimming cost V 1 base and J 4 bases; bases outside gene matches: 4. In DNA, the CDR3 is TGTGCCACCAGTGATTTTCTGGCGGGAGGGTACAATGAGCAGTTCTTC. This translates into CATSDFLAGGYNEQFF.

The sample holds one count of this clone. The CDR3 region has the DNA TGTGCCAGCAGCCATTACACCTTCCGGGAAGGGGAGCAGTTCTTC. This encodes CASSHYTFREGEQFF. The chain has TRBV3-1 (or the pseudogene TRBV3-2) and TRBJ2-1, with D perhaps matching TRBD2 (5 bases). Deletions cut 3 bases from V and 10 bases from J, with 19 bases between. Germline lookup yields CDR1 LGHDT and CDR2 YNNKEL (reference sequence). The CDR3 is 15 amino acids.

The genes are TRBV6-2 or TRBV6-3 and TRBJ1-2; 7 positions match TRBD1. Germline CDR1 reads MNHEY; CDR2 reads SVGEGT. V trimming: 6 bases; J trimming: 2 bases; junction bases outside the gene matches: 3. This CDR3 is 13 amino acids long. CDR3 loop: CASSKTGNYGYTF. DNA of the CDR3: TGTGCCAGCAGCAAGACAGGGAACTATGGCTACACCTTC.

The V gene is TRBV30, the J gene TRBJ1-5; no reliable D call. Germline V gives CDR1 GTSNPN, CDR2 SVGIG (reference sequence). There are 15 residues in the CDR3. V was pared by 1 base and J by 0 bases, with 10 bases between. The CDR3 region is CAWSGQKISNQPQHF. The CDR3 DNA sequence: TGTGCCTGGAGTGGGCAGAAAATTAGCAATCAGCCCCAGCATTTT.

V gene TRBV5-1 combines with J gene TRBJ2-2; 8 bases align to TRBD2. V shed 2 bases, J shed 5 bases, and the junction held 2 bases outside the gene matches. Germline CDR1 and CDR2: SGHRS and YFSETQ. The CDR3 has 14 residues. The CDR3 loop reads CASSFSSGTGELFF. DNA of the CDR3: TGCGCCAGCAGCTTCTCTAGCGGGACCGGGGAGCTGTTTTTT.

The V gene is TRBV28, the J gene TRBJ2-2, with D unresolved. CDR1 and CDR2 from the germline V gene are MDHEN and SYDVKM. The CDR3 totals 14 residues. The V gene lost 2 bases and the J gene lost 6 bases, with 10 bases spanning the gap. The CDR3 nucleotides are TGTGCCAGCAGTTTAATCGCCGGAGCCGGGGAGCTGTTTTTT. Protein product: CASSLIAGAGELFF.

The chain carries TRBV7-9 and TRBJ2-1; 11 bases are a match to TRBD2. Germline V gene lookup returns CDR1 SEHNR and CDR2 FQNEAQ (reference sequence). The CDR3 sequence is 15 residues long. Trimming cost V 5 bases and J 7 bases; bases outside gene matches: 7. CDR3 DNA sequence: TGTGCCAGCAGCCTTTCCTTAGCGGGAGGGAATGAGCAGTTCTTC. Its translation is CASSLSLAGGNEQFF.

This clone came up a few times. The chain carries TRBV7-9 and TRBJ2-7; 7 bases fit TRBD1. Germline V lookup: CDR1 SEHNR, CDR2 FQNEAQ (reference sequence). This CDR3 comprises 15 residues. V lost 1 base to trimming and J lost 5 bases; unmatched junction nucleotides: 8. For the CDR3, the DNA is TGTGCCAGCAGCTTAGGACAAGGGGGCGTGCACGAGCAGTACTTC. This codes for CASSLGQGGVHEQYF.

The chain is built from TRBV12-3 or TRBV12-4 and TRBJ2-5; D is undetermined. This CDR3 is 12 amino acids long. V dropped 3 bases and J dropped 4 bases, with 6 bases sitting between them. The CDR3 spells CASSFFGETQYF. The DNA for the CDR3 is TGTGCCAGCAGTTTTTTCGGAGAGACCCAGTACTTC.

The chain employs TRBV7-2 and TRBJ1-2, with TRBD1 as a possible D gene (6 bases). The CDR3 totals 14 residues. CDR1 SGHTA and CDR2 FQGNSA come from the germline V gene. V lost 4 bases to trimming and J lost 7 bases, with 16 bases between them. The DNA for the CDR3 is TGTGCCAGCAGCTCCGTGGGGAGGGGGGTTGGCTACACCTTC. This sequence encodes CASSSVGRGVGYTF.

The J gene is TRBJ1-1, the V gene TRBV2; D unclear. This CDR3 contains 17 residues. V was pared by 9 bases and J by 0 bases, with 23 bases between. Germline V gives CDR1 SNHLY, CDR2 FYNNEI. DNA of the CDR3: TGTGCCAGTAACTTCCAAGCCAATCAGGTTATGAACACTGAAGCTTTCTTT. It encodes CASNFQANQVMNTEAFF.

The chain links TRBV11-2 to TRBJ2-5; D perhaps matches TRBD1 (5 bases). The CDR3 covers 14 residues. V shed 3 bases and J shed 6 bases, with 14 bases lying between them. CDR1 and CDR2 from the germline V gene are SGHAT and FQNNGV. The CDR3, as DNA: TGTGCCAGCAGCTTTCCCTCCAGGGTAAAGACCCAGTACTTC. It is translated as CASSFPSRVKTQYF.

The chain combines TRBV6-5 with TRBJ2-7; the match to TRBD1 covers 10 bases. Germline loops: CDR1 MNHEY, CDR2 SVGAGI. The V gene end was trimmed by 5 bases and the J gene end by 1 base; junction bases not matched to a gene: 2. The CDR3 is 14 residues long. The CDR3 loop reads CASSPGQGSYEQYV. The CDR3 nucleotides are TGTGCCAGCAGTCCGGGACAGGGGTCCTACGAGCAGTACGTC.

The V and J genes are TRBV11-2 and TRBJ2-1, with TRBD1 matching over 9 bases. The CDR3 consists of 15 residues. Germline-derived CDR1 and CDR2 are SGHAT and FQNNGV. V trimming: 4 bases; J trimming: 7 bases; junction bases outside the gene matches: 8. The CDR3 loop reads CASSSRDRVMNEQFF. The CDR3 bases are TGTGCCAGCAGCTCCCGGGACAGGGTAATGAATGAGCAGTTCTTC.

The chain carries TRBV7-9 and TRBJ1-4, with 8 bases matching TRBD1. The CDR3 totals 14 residues. Germline CDR1 SEHNR, CDR2 FQNEAQ (reference sequence). Trimming removed 5 bases from V and 6 bases from J; junction bases left unmatched: 5. The CDR3 spells CASSNRGTDEKLFF. CDR3 coding DNA: TGTGCCAGCAGCAACAGGGGGACGGATGAAAAACTGTTTTTT.

J is TRBJ2-2 and V is TRBV7-3; 8 bases align to TRBD1. CDR3 length: 16 residues. J gave up 0 bases and V 4 bases, and 4 bases lay outside the gene matches. The V gene's germline CDR1 is SGHTA and CDR2 FQGTGA. The CDR3 region is CASSSGTGSNTGELFF. CDR3 in DNA: TGTGCCAGCAGCTCCGGGACAGGTTCGAACACCGGGGAGCTGTTTTTT.

The rearrangement links TRBV30 to TRBJ2-5, with D possibly being TRBD2 (5 bases). This CDR3 comprises 13 residues. V lost 2 bases and J 4 bases, leaving 11 bases between the germline ends. CDR1 and CDR2 (germline): GTSNPN, SVGIG (reference sequence). In DNA form, the CDR3 reads TGTGCCTGGAGTCTTCTCCGGGGAGAGACCCAGTACTTC. This codes for CAWSLLRGETQYF. Looking up the rest from reference TRBV30 and TRBJ2-5 gives the full variable domain: SQTIHQWPATLVQPVGSPLSLECTVEGTSNPNLYWYRQAAGRGLQLLFYSVGIGQISSEVPQNLSASRPQDRQFILSSKKLLLSDSGFYLCAWSLLRGETQYFGPGTRLLVL.

V is TRBV4-1 and J is TRBJ1-4, with TRBD1 matching over 7 bases. The CDR3 length is 14 residues. Germline CDR1 MGHRA, CDR2 YSYEKL. Trimming cost V 0 bases and J 10 bases; bases outside gene matches: 5. The CDR3, as DNA: TGCGCCAGCAGCCAAGAAGGGCAGGGGGGAAAACTGTTTTTT. Protein product: CASSQEGQGGKLFF.

The J gene is TRBJ2-2, the V gene TRBV5-6, with TRBD2 as a possible D gene (5 bases). This CDR3 has 15 residues. Germline V CDR1 and CDR2: SGHDT, YYEEEE. V dropped 1 base and J dropped 4 bases, with 11 bases sitting between them. CDR3 sequence reads: CASSLRGTATGELFF. CDR3 bases: TGTGCCAGCAGCTTGCGGGGTACAGCCACCGGGGAGCTGTTTTTT.

The V gene is TRBV6-9, the J gene TRBJ2-7, with D maybe TRBD1 (6 bases). The CDR3 consists of 15 residues. The V gene lost 2 bases and the J gene lost 1 base, with 12 bases spanning the gap. The germline CDR1 and CDR2 sequences are MNHGY and SVAAGI. For the CDR3, the DNA is TGTGCCAGCAGTTATATGGTCAGGGGATCCTACGAGCAGTACGTC. This encodes CASSYMVRGSYEQYV.

V gene TRBV7-6 combines with J gene TRBJ2-7; 9 positions agree with TRBD1. With V trimmed by 1 base and J by 1 base, 2 bases remained unmatched. Germline V gene sequence: CDR1 SGHVS, CDR2 FNYEAQ. This CDR3 is built from 15 residues. This CDR3 is CASSLGGQGSYEQYV. The CDR3 DNA reads as TGTGCCAGCAGCTTAGGGGGACAGGGTTCCTACGAGCAGTACGTC.

The gene calls are TRBV18 and TRBJ2-2; 8 positions agree with TRBD2. The junction had 8 bases not matched to a gene; V was cut back by 6 bases and J by 5 bases. The CDR3 runs 15 residues. Germline-derived CDR1 and CDR2 are KGHSH and LQKENI. The CDR3 DNA sequence: TGTGCCAGCTCGTCAGCGGGGGACTGGACCGGGGAGCTGTTTTTT. It encodes CASSSAGDWTGELFF.

This chain uses TRBV7-9 with TRBJ1-1; a possible D gene is TRBD1 (6 bases). The CDR3 loop spans 16 amino acids. The ends were cut back, 5 bases at V and 3 bases at J, with 19 bases in the middle. Germline CDR1 SEHNR, CDR2 FQNEAQ (reference sequence). This CDR3 reads CASSPPRQDPYTEAFF. The CDR3 DNA sequence: TGTGCCAGCAGCCCCCCTCGACAGGATCCGTACACTGAAGCTTTCTTT.